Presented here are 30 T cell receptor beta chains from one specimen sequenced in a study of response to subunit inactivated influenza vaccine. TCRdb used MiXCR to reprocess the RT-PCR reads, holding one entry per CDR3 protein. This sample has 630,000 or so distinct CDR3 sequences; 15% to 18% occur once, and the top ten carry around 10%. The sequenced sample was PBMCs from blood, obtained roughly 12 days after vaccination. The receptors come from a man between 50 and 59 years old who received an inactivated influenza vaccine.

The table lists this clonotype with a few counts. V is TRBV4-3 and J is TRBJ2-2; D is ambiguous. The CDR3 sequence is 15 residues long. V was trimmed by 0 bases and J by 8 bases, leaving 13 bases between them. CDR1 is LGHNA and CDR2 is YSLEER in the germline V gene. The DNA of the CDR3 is TGCGCCAGCAGCCAAGATCTCCTACGTCGTGGGGAGCTGTTTTTT. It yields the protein CASSQDLLRRGELFF.

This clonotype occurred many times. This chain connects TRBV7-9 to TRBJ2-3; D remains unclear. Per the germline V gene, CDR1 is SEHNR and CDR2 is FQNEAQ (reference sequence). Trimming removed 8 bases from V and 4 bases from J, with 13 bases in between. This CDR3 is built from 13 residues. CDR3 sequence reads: CASARVPSDTQYF. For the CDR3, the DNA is TGTGCCAGCGCCCGAGTTCCCTCAGATACGCAGTATTTT.

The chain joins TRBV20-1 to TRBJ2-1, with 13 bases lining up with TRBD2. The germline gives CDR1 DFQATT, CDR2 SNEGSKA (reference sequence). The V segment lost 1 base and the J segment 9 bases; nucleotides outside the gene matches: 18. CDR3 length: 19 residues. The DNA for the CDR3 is TGCAGTGCTAGAGCTTCACGGGGGACTAGCGGGACCAGGGGAGGTGAGCAGTTCTTC. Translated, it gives CSARASRGTSGTRGGEQFF.

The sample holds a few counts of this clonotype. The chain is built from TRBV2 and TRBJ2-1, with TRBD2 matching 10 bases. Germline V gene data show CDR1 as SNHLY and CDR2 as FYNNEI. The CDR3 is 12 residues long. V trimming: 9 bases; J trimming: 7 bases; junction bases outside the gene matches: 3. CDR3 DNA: TGTGCCAGACCGACTAGCGGGAATGAGCAGTTCTTC. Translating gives CARPTSGNEQFF.

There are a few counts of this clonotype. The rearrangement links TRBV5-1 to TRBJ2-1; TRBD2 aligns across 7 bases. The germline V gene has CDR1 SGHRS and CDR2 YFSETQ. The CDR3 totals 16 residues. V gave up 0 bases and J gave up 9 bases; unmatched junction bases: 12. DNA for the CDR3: TGCGCCAGCAGCTTGGGCAGGAGCGGGATGATTGGTGAGCAGTTCTTC. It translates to CASSLGRSGMIGEQFF.

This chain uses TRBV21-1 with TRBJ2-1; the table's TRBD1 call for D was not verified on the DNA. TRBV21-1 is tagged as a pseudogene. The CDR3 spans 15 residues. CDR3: CASSKRSGQHNEQFF. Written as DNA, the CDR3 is TGTGCCAGCAGCAAACGGAGCGGACAGCACAATGAGCAGTTCTTC.

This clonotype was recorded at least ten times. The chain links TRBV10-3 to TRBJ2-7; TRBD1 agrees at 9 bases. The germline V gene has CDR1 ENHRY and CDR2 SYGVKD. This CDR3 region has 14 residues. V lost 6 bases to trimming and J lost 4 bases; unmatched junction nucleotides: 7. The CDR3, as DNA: TGTGCCATCAGCCGTCCCGGGACAGGGTACGAGCAGTACTTC. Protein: CAISRPGTGYEQYF.

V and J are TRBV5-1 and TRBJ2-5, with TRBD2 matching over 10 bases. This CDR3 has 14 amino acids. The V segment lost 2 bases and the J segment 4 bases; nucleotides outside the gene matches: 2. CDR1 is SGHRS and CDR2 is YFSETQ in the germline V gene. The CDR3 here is CASSLRTSGETQYF. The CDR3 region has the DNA TGCGCCAGCAGCTTAAGGACTAGCGGAGAGACCCAGTACTTC.

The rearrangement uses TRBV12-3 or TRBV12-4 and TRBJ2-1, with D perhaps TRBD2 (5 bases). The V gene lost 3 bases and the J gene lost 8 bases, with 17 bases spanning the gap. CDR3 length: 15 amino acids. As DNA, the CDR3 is TGTGCCAGCAGTTTGGGTGTTTCTAGCTGGGATGAGCAGTTCTTC. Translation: CASSLGVSSWDEQFF.

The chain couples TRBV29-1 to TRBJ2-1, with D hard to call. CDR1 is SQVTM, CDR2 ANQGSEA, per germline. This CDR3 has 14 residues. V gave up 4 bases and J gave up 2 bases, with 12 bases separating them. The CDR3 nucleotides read TGCAGCGTTGTTGACAAGGTCGCCTACAATGAGCAGTTCTTC. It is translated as CSVVDKVAYNEQFF.

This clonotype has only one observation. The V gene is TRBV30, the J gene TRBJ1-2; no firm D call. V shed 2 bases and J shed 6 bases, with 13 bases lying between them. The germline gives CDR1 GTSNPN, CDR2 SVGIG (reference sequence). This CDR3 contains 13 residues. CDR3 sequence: CAWSRMGYNGYTF. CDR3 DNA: TGTGCCTGGAGTCGTATGGGGTACAATGGCTACACCTTC.

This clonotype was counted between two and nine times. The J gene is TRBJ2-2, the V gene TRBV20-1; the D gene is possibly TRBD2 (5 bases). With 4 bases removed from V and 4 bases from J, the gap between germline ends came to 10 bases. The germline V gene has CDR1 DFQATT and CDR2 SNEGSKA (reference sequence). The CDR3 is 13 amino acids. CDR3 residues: CSAKGSGTGELFF. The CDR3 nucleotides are TGCAGTGCTAAAGGGAGTGGCACCGGGGAGCTGTTTTTT.

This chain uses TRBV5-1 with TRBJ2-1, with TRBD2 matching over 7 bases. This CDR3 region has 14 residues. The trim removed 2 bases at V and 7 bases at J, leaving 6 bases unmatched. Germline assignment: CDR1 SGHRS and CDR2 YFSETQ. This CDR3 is CASSLGGGPNEQFF. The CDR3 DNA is TGCGCCAGCAGCTTAGGCGGGGGTCCAAATGAGCAGTTCTTC.

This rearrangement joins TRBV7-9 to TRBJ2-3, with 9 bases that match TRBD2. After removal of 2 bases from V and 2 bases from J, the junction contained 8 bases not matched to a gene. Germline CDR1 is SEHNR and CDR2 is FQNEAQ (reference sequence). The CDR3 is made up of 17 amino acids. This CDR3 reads CASSLRRRGGPTDTQYF. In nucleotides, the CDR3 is TGTGCCAGCAGCTTAAGGAGGCGGGGGGGCCCCACAGATACGCAGTATTTT.

In nucleotides, the CDR3 is TGCAGCGTTGGACAGGTCAACAGGGGGGAGACCCAGTACTTC. Amino acids: CSVGQVNRGETQYF. The V gene is TRBV29-1, the J gene TRBJ2-5, with 8 positions matching TRBD1. The CDR3 has 14 amino acids. Per the germline V gene, CDR1 is SQVTM and CDR2 is ANQGSEA. V gave up 4 bases and J gave up 5 bases; unmatched junction bases: 9.

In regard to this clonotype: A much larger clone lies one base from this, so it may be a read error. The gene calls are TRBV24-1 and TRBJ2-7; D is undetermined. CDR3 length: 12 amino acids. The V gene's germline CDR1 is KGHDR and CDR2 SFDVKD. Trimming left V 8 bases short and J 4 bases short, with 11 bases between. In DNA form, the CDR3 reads TGTGCCACCACTGCGGCGGATTACGAGCAGTACTTC. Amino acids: CATTAADYEQYF.

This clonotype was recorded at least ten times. The DNA of the CDR3 is TGTGCCAGCAGTAACCTTGAAACGGGTTACAATGAGCAGTTCTTC. Translated: CASSNLETGYNEQFF. The rearrangement links TRBV7-9 to TRBJ2-1; D call uncertain. Germline loops: CDR1 SEHNR, CDR2 FQNEAQ (reference sequence). V dropped 6 bases and J dropped 4 bases, with 16 bases sitting between them. The CDR3 runs to 15 residues.

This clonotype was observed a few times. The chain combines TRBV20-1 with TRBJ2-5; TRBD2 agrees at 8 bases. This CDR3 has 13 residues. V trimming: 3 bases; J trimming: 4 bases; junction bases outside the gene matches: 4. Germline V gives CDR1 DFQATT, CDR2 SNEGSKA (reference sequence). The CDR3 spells CSASWLAGETQYF. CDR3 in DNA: TGCAGTGCTAGCTGGCTAGCGGGAGAGACCCAGTACTTC.

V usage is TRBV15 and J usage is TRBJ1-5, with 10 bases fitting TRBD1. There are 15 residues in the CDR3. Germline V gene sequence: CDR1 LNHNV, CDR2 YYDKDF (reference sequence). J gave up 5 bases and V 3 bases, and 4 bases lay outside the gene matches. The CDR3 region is CATSSLTGGDQPQHF. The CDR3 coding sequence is TGTGCCACCAGCAGCCTGACAGGGGGCGATCAGCCCCAGCATTTT. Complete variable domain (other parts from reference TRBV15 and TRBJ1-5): DAMVIQNPRYQVTQFGKPVTLSCSQTLNHNVMYWYQQKSSQAPKLLFHYYDKDFNNEADTPDNFQSRRPNTSFCFLDIRSPGLGDTAMYLCATSSLTGGDQPQHFGDGTRLSIL.

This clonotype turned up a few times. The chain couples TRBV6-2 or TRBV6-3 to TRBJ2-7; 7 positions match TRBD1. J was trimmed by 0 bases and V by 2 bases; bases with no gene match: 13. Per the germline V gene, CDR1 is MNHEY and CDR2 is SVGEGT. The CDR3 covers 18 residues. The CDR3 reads CASSYRGQASLSSYEQYF. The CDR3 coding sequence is TGTGCCAGCAGTTACCGAGGACAGGCCTCACTCAGCTCCTACGAGCAGTACTTC.

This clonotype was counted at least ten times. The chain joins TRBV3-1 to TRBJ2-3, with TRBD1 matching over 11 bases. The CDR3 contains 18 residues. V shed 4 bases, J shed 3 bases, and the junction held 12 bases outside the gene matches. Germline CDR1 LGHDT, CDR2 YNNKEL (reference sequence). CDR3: CASSPNYGTGGKTDTQYF. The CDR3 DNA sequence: TGTGCCAGCAGCCCAAATTACGGGACAGGGGGGAAGACAGATACGCAGTATTTT.

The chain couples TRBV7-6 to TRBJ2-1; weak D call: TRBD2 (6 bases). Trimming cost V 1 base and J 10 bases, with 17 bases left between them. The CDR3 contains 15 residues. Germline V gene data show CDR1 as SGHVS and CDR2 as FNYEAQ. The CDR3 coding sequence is TGTGCCAGCAGCTTAGAGGGCGACGGGGCGGGAGAGCAGTTCTTC. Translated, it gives CASSLEGDGAGEQFF.

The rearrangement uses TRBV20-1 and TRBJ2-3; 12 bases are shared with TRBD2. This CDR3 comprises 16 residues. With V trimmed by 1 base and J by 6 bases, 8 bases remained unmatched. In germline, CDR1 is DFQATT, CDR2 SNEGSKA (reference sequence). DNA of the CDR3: TGCAGTGCTAGAGCTGTCGGACTAGCGGGATTCGATACGCAGTATTTT. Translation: CSARAVGLAGFDTQYF.

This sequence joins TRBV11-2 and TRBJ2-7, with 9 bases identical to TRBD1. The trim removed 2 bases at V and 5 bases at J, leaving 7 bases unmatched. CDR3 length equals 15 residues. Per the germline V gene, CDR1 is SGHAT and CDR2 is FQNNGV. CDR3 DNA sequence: TGTGCCAGCAGCTTATTCCGGGACAGGGCCCACGAGCAGTACTTC. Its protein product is CASSLFRDRAHEQYF.

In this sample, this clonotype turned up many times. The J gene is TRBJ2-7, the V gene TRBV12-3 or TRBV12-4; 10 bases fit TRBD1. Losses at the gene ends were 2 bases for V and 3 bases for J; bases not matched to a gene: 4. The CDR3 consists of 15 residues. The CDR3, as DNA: TGTGCCAGCAGTTTACGGACAGGGGGAGGCTACGAGCAGTACTTC. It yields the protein CASSLRTGGGYEQYF.

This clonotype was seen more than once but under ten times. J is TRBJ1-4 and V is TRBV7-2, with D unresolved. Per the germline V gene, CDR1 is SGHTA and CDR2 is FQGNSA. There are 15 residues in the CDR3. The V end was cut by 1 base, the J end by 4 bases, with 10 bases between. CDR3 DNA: TGTGCCAGCAGCTTAGGACAAATCGGTAATGAAAAACTGTTTTTT. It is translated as CASSLGQIGNEKLFF.

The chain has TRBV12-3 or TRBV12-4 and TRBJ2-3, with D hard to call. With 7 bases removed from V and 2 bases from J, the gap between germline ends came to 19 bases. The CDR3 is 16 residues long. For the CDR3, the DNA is TGTGCCAGCATCCCCCGCCGGAGCCGGGTCACAGATACGCAGTATTTT. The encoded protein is CASIPRRSRVTDTQYF.

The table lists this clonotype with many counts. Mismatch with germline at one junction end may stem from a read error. CDR3 residues: CASSLDGRYEQYF. The DNA for the CDR3 is TGTGCTAGCAGCTTAGACGGCCGGTACGAGCAGTACTTC. The chain uses TRBV7-7 and TRBJ2-7, with unresolved D. Germline V gene data show CDR1 as SSHAT and CDR2 as FNYEAQ (reference sequence). The CDR3 consists of 13 residues. Full variable domain (missing parts from reference TRBV7-7 and TRBJ2-7): GAGVSQSPRYKVTKRGQDVTLRCDPISSHATLYWYQQALGQGPEFLTYFNYEAQPDKSGLPSDRFSAERPEGSISTLTIQRTEQRDSAMYRCASSLDGRYEQYFGPGTRLTVT.

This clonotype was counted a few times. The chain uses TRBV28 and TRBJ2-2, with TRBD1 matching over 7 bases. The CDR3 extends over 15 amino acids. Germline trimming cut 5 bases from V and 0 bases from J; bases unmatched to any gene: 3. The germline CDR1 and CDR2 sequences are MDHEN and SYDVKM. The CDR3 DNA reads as TGTGCCAGCAGTGAAACAGGGGCGAACACCGGGGAGCTGTTTTTT. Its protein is CASSETGANTGELFF.

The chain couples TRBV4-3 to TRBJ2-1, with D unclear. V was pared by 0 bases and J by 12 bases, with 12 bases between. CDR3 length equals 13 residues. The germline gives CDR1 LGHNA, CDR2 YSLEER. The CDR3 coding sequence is TGCGCCAGCAGCCAAGACCAGATGGGCAGGCAGTTCTTC. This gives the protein CASSQDQMGRQFF.